The clone carrying this T cell receptor (beta chain) was found many times. As yet, its antigen is unknown. These data belong to a study of CD8 T cells in ankylosing spondylitis. Each TCR beta library was made by quantitative 5'-RACE that incorporated molecular barcodes. Via MiXCR, TCRdb re-called the 5' RACE reads, giving one row per CDR3 protein. The sample has roughly 440,000 distinct CDR3 sequences, roughly a sixth seen once; the top ten hold approximately 1%. V dropped 0 bases and J dropped 8 bases, with 14 bases sitting between them. This CDR3 is 14 amino acids long. CDR1 is SGHRS and CDR2 is YFSETQ in the germline V gene. Findings and limits, study-wide: About 8 highly homologous variants made up a TCR beta motif, and this motif appeared characteristic of ankylosing spondylitis blood. Peripheral blood samples showed relatively rare disease-linked clones, and these clones were CD8+. Earlier authors reported some of these motif variants in reactive arthritis synovial fluid and blood. Significant enrichment of disease-linked clones was reported in matched ankylosing spondylitis synovial fluid.

The TCR comes from a male donor with ankylosing spondylitis. Sequenced sample: blood, either unsorted or a sorted T cell fraction (not recorded which). The chain recombines TRBV5-1 with TRBJ1-1; D is perhaps TRBD1 (5 bases). DNA for the CDR3: TGCGCCAGCAGCTTGGAATACGGGGGTGACGAAGCTTTCTTT. This sequence encodes CASSLEYGGDEAFF. The variable domain in full, with the rest retrieved from reference TRBV5-1 and TRBJ1-1, is KAGVTQTPRYLIKTRGQQVTLSCSPISGHRSVSWYQQTPGQGLQFLFEYFSETQRNKGNFPGRFSGRQFSNSRSEMNVSTLELGDSALYLCASSLEYGGDEAFFGQGTRLTVV.